These T cell receptor beta chains were read from a single sample in a study of blood T cell repertoires in COVID-19. Sequencing was performed with immunoSEQ multiplex PCR; in TCRdb, only in-frame clones are kept and a portion is missing. In the table there are around 98,000 clones, 70% to 90% of which are singletons. Sequencing input: peripheral blood. These receptors all stem from a man in his sixties or seventies with acute or convalescent COVID-19. Each CDR3 is given with its conserved first and last residue. A D gene is named only where the DNA matches it firmly. Not every row has a clone size; where given, it reads once, few, many or a size class.

CDR3,DNA,size,length,J,D,V
CASSEAQGAEQYF,TGTGCCAGCAGCGAGGCTCAGGGCGCTGAGCAGTACTTC,.,13,TRBJ2-7,.,TRBV9
CASSQEGGGRTSGVQYF,TGCGCCAGCAGCCAAGAAGGTGGAGGCAGAACGTCCGGCGTGCAGTACTTC,.,17,TRBJ2-7,.,TRBV4-1
CASSFGRDSETQYF,TGCGCCAGCAGCTTCGGCAGGGACTCGGAGACCCAGTACTTC,once,14,TRBJ2-5,.,TRBV5-1
CASSYVSYNQPQHF,TGTGCCAGCAGTTACGTGTCCTACAATCAGCCCCAGCATTTT,.,14,TRBJ1-5,.,TRBV6-5
CAWSIRGPDRSSGNTIYF,TGTGCCTGGAGTATCAGGGGCCCGGACAGGAGCTCTGGAAACACCATATATTTT,.,18,TRBJ1-3,TRBD1,TRBV30
CASSPRDTQNTEAFF,TGTGCCAGCTCTCCCCGGGACACACAAAACACTGAAGCTTTCTTT,.,15,TRBJ1-1,.,TRBV18
CASSLAGRFSGNTIYF,TGTGCCAGCAGCTTGGCCGGCAGGTTCTCTGGAAACACCATATATTTT,once,16,TRBJ1-3,.,TRBV5-6
CASSLTQQGNIQYF,TGCGCCAGCAGCTTGACCCAGCAGGGAAACATTCAGTACTTC,.,14,TRBJ2-4,.,TRBV5-1
CASRTGFQPQHF,TGTGCCAGCAGAACAGGGTTCCAGCCCCAGCATTTT,once,12,TRBJ1-5,.,TRBV6-5
CASSFGPGLAQRKTQYF,TGCGCCAGCAGCTTTGGCCCTGGACTAGCTCAAAGGAAGACCCAGTACTTC,.,17,TRBJ2-5,TRBD2,TRBV5-1
CASSSNRGPGGEETQYF,TGTGCCAGCAGCTCCAACAGGGGCCCCGGTGGGGAGGAGACCCAGTACTTC,.,17,TRBJ2-5,TRBD1,TRBV11-3
CASSIRGSNNSPLHF,TGTGCCAGTAGTATAAGAGGGAGCAATAATTCACCCCTCCACTTT,.,15,TRBJ1-6,.,TRBV19
CASSRDRQIYGYTF,TGTGCCAGTAGTAGAGACAGACAGATCTATGGCTACACCTTC,.,14,TRBJ1-2,.,TRBV19
CAWPGTDNYGYTF,TGTGCCTGGCCCGGGACAGATAACTATGGCTACACCTTC,.,13,TRBJ1-2,TRBD1,TRBV30
CASRQSANYGYTF,TGTGCCAGTAGACAGTCAGCTAACTATGGCTACACCTTC,.,13,TRBJ1-2,.,TRBV19
CASSYSPTDTQYF,TGTGCCAGCAGTTACAGCCCCACAGATACGCAGTATTTT,.,13,TRBJ2-3,.,TRBV6-4
CASSLWRGTGELFF,TGTGCCAGCAGTTTATGGCGGGGCACCGGGGAGCTGTTTTTT,.,14,TRBJ2-2,.,TRBV28
CASSLGGPTEAFF,TGTGCCAGCAGCTTAGGGGGGCCGACAGAAGCTTTCTTT,.,13,TRBJ1-1,.,TRBV11-2
CASSLGANTEAFF,TGTGCCAGCAGTTTAGGGGCGAACACTGAAGCTTTCTTT,.,13,TRBJ1-1,.,TRBV12-3/TRBV12-4
CASSIRQSRGNEQFF,TGTGCCAGTAGTATAAGACAGTCCCGAGGCAATGAGCAGTTCTTC,.,15,TRBJ2-1,.,TRBV19
CASSTGNGHEKLFF,TGTGCCAGCAGTACCGGGAATGGACATGAAAAACTGTTTTTT,.,14,TRBJ1-4,.,TRBV2
CASSLERVNTEAFF,TGCGCCAGCAGCTTGGAGCGCGTGAACACTGAAGCTTTCTTT,once,14,TRBJ1-1,.,TRBV5-1
CASSLDRGAGTGELFF,TGTGCCAGCAGCTTAGATCGGGGGGCTGGCACCGGGGAGCTGTTTTTT,.,16,TRBJ2-2,.,TRBV7-4
CASKGQFEKLFF,TGTGCCAGCAAGGGACAGTTTGAAAAACTGTTTTTT,.,12,TRBJ1-4,TRBD1,TRBV28
CASSLAPGTSGNTIYF,TGTGCCAGCAGCTTAGCCCCGGGGACTTCTGGAAACACCATATATTTT,.,16,TRBJ1-3,.,TRBV11-2
CASSQSAADYGYTF,TGTGCCAGCAGCCAATCGGCGGCAGACTATGGCTACACCTTC,.,14,TRBJ1-2,.,TRBV16